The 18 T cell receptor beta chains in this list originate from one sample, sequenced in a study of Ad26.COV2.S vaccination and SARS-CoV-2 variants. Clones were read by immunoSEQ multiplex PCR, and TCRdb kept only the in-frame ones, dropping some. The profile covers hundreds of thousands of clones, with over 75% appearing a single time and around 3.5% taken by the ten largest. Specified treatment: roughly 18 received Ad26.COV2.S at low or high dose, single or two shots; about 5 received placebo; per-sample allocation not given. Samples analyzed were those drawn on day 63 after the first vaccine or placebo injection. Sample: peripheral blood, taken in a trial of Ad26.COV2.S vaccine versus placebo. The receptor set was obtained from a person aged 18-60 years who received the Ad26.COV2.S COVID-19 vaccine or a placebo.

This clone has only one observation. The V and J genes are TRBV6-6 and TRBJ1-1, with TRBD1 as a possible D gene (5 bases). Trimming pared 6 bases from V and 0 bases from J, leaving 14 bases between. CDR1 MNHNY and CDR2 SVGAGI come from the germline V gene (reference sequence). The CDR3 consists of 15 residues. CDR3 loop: CASRGPEVMNTEAFF. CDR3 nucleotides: TGTGCCAGCAGGGGACCCGAAGTCATGAACACTGAAGCTTTCTTT.

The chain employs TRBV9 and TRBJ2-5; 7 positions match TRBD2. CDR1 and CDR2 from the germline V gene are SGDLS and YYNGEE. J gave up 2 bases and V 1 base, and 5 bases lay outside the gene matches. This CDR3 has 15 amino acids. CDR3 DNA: TGTGCCAGCAGCGTAACGGGGGGAGGGCAAGAGACCCAGTACTTC. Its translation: CASSVTGGGQETQYF.

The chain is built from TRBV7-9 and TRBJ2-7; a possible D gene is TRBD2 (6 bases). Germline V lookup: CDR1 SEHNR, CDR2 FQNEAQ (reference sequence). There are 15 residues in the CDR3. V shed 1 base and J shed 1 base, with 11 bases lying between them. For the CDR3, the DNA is TGTGCCAGCAGCTTAGGCGGGATAGGGTCCTACGAGCAGTACTTC. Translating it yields CASSLGGIGSYEQYF.

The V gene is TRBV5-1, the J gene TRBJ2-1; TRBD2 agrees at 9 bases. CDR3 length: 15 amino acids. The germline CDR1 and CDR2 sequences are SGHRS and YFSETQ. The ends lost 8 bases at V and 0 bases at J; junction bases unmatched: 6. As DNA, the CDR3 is TGCGCCAGTACCGCTAGCGGGGTCTCCTACAATGAGCAGTTCTTC. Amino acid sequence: CASTASGVSYNEQFF.

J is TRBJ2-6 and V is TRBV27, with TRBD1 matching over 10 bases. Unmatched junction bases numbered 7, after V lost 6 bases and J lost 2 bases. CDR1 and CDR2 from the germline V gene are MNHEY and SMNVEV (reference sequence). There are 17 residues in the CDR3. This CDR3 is CASSHGTGVAGANVLTF. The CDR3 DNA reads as TGTGCCAGCAGCCATGGGACAGGGGTAGCTGGGGCCAACGTCCTGACTTTC.

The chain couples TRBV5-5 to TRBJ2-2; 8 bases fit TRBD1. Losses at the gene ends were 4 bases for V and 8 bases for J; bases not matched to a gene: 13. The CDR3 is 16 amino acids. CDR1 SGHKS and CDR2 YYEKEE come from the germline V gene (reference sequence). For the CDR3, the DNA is TGTGCCAGCAGCCTACCCCGGCCGACAGGGGCTGGGGAGCTGTTTTTT. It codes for CASSLPRPTGAGELFF.

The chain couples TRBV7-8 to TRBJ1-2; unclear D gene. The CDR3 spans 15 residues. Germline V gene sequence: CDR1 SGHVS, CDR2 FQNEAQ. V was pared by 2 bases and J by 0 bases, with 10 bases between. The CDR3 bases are TGTGCCAGCAGCTTATCGTGGGATCCTAACTATGGCTACACCTTC. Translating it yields CASSLSWDPNYGYTF. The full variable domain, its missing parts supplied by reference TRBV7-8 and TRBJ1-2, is GAGVSQSPRYKVAKRGQDVALRCDPISGHVSLFWYQQALGQGPEFLTYFQNEAQLDKSGLPSDRFFAERPEGSVSTLKIQRTQQEDSAVYLCASSLSWDPNYGYTFGSGTRLTVV.

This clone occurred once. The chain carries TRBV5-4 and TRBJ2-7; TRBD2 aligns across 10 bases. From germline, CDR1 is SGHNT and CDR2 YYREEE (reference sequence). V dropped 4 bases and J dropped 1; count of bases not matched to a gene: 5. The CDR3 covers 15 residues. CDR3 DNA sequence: TGTGCCAGCAGCCGACCTAGCGGGGGATCCTACGAGCAGTACTTC. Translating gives CASSRPSGGSYEQYF.

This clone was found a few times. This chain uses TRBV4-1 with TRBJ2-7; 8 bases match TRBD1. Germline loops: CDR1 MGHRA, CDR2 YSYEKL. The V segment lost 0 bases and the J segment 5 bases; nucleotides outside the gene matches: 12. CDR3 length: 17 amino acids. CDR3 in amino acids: CASSQDSARQGIDEQYF. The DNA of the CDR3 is TGCGCCAGCAGCCAAGATAGCGCGCGACAGGGGATTGACGAGCAGTACTTC.

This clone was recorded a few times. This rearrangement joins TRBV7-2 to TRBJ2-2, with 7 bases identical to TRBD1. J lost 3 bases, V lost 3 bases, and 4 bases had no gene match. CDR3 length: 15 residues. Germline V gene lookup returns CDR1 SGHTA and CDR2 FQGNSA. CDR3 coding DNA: TGTGCCAGCAGCTTTCGGGGACAGTACACCGGGGAGCTGTTTTTT. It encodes CASSFRGQYTGELFF. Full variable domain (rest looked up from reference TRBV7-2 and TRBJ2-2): GAGVSQSPSNKVTEKGKDVELRCDPISGHTALYWYRQSLGQGLEFLIYFQGNSAPDKSGLPSDRFSAERTGGSVSTLTIQRTQQEDSAVYLCASSFRGQYTGELFFGEGSRLTVL.

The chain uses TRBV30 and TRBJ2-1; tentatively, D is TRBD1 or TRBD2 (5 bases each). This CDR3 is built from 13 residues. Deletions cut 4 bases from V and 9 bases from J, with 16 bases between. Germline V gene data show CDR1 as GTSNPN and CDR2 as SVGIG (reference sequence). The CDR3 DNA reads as TGTGCCTGGAAGAGGGGTGGGTGGAGTGAGCAGTTCTTC. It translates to CAWKRGGWSEQFF.

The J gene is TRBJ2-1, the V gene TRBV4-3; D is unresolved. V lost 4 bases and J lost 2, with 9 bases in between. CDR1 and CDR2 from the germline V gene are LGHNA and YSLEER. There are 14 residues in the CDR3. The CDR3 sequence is CASSLPGPYNEQFF. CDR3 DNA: TGCGCCAGCAGCCTCCCCGGACCCTACAATGAGCAGTTCTTC.

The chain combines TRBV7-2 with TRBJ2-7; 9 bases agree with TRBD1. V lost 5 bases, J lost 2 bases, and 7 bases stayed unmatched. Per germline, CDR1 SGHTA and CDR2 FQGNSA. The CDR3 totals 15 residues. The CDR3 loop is CASSLTGQGTYEQYF. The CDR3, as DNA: TGTGCCAGCAGCCTCACGGGACAGGGAACCTACGAGCAGTACTTC.

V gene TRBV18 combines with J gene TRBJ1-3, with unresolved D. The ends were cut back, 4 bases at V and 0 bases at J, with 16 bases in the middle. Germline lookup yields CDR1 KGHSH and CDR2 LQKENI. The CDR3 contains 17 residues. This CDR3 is CASSRTSSGDSGNTIYF. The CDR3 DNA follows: TGTGCCAGCTCACGGACTTCGTCAGGAGACTCTGGAAACACCATATATTTT.

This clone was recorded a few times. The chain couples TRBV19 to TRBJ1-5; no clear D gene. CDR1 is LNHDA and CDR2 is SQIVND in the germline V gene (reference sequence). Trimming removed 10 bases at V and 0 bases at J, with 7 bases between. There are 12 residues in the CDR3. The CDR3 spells CATAHSNQPQHF. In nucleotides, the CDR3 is TGTGCCACGGCCCATAGCAATCAGCCCCAGCATTTT.

The CDR3 DNA reads TGTGCCAGCAGCCACCGACAGGGATGGTATGGCTACACCTTC. Amino acid sequence: CASSHRQGWYGYTF. The chain employs TRBV3-1 (or the pseudogene TRBV3-2) and TRBJ1-2; 7 positions match TRBD1. This CDR3 is built from 14 residues. Germline V CDR1 and CDR2: LGHDT, YNNKEL (reference sequence). V dropped 3 bases and J dropped 5; count of bases not matched to a gene: 6.

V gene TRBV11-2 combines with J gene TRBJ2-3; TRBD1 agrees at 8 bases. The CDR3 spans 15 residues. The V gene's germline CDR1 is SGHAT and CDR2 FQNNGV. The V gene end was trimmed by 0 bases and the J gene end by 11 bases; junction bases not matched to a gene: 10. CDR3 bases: TGTGCCAGCAGCTTAGAGGTCGACTCTACAGGGGGGCAGTATTTT. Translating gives CASSLEVDSTGGQYF.

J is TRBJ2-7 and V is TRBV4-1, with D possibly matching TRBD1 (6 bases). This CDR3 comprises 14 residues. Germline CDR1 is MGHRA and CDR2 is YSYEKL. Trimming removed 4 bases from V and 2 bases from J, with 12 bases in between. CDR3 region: CASSLRGLAYEQYF. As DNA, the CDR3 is TGCGCCAGCAGCCTCAGGGGTCTAGCCTACGAGCAGTACTTC.